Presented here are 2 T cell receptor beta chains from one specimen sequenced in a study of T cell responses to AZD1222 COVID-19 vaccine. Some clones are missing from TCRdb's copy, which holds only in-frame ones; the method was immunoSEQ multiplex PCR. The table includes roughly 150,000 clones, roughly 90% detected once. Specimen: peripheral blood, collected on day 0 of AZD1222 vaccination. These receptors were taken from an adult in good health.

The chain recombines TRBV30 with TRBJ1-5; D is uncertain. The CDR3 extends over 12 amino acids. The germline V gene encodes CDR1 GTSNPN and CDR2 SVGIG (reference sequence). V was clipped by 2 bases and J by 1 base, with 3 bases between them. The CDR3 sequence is CAWSFSNQPQHF. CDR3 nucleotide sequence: TGTGCCTGGAGTTTCAGCAATCAGCCCCAGCATTTT.

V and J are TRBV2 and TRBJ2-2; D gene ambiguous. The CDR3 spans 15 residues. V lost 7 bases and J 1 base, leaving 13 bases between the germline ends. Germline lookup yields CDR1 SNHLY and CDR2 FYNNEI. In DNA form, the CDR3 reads TGTGCCAGCACACGAACAGTACAGAACACCGGGGAGCTGTTTTTT. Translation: CASTRTVQNTGELFF.